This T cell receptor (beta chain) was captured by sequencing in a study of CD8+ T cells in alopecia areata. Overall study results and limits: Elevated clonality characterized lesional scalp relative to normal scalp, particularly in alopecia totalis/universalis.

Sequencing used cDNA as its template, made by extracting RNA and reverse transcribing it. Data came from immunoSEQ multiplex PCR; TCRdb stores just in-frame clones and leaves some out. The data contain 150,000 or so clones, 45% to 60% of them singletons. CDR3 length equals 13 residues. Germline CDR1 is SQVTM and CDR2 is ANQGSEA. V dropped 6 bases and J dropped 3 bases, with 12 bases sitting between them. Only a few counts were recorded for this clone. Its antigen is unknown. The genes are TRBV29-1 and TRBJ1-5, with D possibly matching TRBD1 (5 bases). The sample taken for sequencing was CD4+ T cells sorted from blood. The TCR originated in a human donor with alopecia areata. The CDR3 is CSVCRGPNQPQHF. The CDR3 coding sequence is TGCAGCGTCTGCCGGGGACCCAATCAGCCCCAGCATTTT.